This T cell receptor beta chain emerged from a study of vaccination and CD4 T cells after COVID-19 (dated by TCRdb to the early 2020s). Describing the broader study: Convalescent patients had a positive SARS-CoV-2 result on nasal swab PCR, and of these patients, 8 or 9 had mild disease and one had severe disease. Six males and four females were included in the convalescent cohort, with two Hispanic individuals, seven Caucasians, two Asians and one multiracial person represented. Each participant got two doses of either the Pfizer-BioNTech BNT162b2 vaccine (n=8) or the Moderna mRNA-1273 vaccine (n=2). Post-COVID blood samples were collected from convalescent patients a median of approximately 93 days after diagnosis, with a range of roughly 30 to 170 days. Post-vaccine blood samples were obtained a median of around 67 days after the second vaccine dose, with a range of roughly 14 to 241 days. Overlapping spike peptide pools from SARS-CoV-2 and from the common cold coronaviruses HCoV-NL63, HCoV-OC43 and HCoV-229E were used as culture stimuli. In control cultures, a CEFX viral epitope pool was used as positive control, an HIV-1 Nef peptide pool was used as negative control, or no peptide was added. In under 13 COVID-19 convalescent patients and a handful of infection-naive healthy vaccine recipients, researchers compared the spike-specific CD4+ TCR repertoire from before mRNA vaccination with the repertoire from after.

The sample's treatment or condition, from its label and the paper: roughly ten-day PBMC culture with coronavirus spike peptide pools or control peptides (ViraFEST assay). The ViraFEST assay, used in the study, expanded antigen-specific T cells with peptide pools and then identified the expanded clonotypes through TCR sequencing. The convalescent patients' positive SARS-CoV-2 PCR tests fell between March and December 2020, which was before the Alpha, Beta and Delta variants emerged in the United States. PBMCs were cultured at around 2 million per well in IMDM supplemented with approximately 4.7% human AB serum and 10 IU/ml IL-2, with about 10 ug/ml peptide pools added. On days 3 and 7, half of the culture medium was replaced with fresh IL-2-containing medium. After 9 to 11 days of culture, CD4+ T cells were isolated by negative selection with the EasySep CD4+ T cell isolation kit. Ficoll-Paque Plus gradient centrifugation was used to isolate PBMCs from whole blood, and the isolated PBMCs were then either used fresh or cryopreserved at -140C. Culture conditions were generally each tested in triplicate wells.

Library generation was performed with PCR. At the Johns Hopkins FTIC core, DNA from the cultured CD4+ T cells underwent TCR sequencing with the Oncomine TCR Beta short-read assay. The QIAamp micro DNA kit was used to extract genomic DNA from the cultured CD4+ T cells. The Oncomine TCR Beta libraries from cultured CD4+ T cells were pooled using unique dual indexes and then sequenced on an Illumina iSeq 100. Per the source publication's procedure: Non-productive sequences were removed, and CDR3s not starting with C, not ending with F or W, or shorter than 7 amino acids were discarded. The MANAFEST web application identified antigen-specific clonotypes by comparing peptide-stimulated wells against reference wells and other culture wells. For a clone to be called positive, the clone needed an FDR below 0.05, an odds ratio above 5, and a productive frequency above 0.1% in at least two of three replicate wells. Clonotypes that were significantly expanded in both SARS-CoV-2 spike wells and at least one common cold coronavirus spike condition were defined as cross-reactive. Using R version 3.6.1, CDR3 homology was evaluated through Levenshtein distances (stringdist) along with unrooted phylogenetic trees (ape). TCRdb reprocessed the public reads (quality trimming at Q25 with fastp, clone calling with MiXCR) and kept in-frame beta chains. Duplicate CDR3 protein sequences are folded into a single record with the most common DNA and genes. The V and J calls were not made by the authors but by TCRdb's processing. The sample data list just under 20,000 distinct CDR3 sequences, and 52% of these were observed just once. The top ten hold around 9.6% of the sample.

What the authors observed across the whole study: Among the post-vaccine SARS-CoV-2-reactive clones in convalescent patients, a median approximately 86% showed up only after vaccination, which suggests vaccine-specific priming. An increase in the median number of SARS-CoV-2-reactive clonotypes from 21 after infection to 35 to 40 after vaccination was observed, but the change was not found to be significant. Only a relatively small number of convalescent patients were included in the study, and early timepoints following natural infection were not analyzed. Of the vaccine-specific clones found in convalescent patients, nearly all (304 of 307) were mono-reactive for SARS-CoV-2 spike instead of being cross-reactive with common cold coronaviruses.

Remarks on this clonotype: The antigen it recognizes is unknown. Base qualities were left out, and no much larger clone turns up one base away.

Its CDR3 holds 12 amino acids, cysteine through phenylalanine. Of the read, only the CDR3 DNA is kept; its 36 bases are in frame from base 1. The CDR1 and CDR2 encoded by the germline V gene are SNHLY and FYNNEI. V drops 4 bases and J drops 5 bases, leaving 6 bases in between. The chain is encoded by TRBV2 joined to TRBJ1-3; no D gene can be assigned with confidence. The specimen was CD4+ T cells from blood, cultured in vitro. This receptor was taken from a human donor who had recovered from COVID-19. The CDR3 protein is CASSGNRNTIYF. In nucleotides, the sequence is TGTGCCAGCAGTGGAAATCGAAACACCATATATTTT.